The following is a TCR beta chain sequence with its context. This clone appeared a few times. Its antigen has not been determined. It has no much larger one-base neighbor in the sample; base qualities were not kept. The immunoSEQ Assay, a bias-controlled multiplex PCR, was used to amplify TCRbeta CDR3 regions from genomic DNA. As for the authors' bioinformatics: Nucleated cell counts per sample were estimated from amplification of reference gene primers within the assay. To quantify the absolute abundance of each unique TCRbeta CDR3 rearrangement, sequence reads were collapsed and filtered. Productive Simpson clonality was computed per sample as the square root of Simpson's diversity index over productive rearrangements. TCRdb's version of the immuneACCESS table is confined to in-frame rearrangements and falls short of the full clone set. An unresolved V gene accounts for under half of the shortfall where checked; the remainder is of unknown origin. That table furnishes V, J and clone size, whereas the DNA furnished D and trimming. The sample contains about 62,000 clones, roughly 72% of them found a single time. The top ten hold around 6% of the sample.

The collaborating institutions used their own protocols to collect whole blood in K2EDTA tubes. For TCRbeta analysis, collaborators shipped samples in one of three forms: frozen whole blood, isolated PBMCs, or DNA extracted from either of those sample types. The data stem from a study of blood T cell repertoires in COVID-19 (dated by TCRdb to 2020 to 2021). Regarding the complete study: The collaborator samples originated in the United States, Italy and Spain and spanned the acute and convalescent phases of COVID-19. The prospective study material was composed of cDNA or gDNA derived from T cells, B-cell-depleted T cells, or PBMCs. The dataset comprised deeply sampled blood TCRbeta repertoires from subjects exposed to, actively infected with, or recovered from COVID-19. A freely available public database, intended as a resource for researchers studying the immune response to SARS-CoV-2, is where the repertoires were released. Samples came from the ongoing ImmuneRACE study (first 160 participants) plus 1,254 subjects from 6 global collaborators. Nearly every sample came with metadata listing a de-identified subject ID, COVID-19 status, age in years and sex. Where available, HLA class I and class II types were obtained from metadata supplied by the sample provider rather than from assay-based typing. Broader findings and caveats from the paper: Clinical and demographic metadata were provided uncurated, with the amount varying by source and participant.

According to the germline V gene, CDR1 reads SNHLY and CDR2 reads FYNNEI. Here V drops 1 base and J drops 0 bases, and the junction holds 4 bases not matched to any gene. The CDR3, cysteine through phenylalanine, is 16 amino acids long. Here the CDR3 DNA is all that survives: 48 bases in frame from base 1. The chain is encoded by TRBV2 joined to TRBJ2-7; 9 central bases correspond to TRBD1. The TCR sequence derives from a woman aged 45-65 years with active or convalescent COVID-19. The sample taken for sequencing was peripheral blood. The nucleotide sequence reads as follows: TGTGCCAGCAGTGAAGGGACAGGGGTTTTCTCCTACGAGCAGTACTTC. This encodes CASSEGTGVFSYEQYF. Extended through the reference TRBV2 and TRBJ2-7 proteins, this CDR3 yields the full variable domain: EPEVTQTPSHQVTQMGQEVILRCVPISNHLYFYWYRQILGQKVEFLVSFYNNEISEKSEIFDDQFSVERPDGSNFTLKIRSTKLEDSAMYFCASSEGTGVFSYEQYFGPGTRLTVT.